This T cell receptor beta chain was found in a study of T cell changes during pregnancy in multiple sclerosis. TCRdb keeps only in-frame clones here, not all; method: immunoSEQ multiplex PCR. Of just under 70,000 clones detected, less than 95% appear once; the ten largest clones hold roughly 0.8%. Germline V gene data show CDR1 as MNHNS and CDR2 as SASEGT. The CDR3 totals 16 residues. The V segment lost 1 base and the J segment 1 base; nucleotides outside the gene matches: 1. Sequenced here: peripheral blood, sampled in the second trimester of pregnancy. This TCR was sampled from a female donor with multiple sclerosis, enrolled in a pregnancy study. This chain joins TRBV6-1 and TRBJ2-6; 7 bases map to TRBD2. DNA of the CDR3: TGTGCCAGCAGTGAAGAAGCGGGATCTGGGGCCAACGTCCTGACTTTC. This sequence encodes CASSEEAGSGANVLTF.